This TCR beta chain derives from a study of technical replicates of blood from a handful of donors. Libraries were prepared by immunoSEQ multiplex PCR; TCRdb keeps only in-frame clonotypes and omits some of them. Seen here are about 78,000 clones, around 95% observed once, and the top ten hold more than 0.25%. CDR1 is SGHTA and CDR2 is FQGNSA in the germline V gene. The CDR3 runs 15 residues. V dropped 1 base and J dropped 4; count of bases not matched to a gene: 6. Sequenced input: T cells isolated from PBMCs. The J gene is TRBJ2-7, the V gene TRBV7-2; 8 bases fit TRBD2. The TCR originated in a human donor in good health. The CDR3 region is CASSLVSGGLYEQYF. Here the CDR3 DNA reads TGTGCCAGCAGCTTAGTGTCGGGGGGGCTTTACGAGCAGTACTTC.